Below, 15 T cell receptor beta chains from the same sample are listed, as sequenced in a study of blood T cell repertoires in COVID-19. Method: immunoSEQ multiplex PCR; TCRdb's copy keeps in-frame clones and lacks some. The sample records fewer than 350,000 clones, roughly 90% being singletons. The sequenced sample consisted of PBMCs or T cells enriched from blood (not recorded which). Receptors were obtained from a young woman who had been exposed to COVID-19.

The genes are TRBV6-6 and TRBJ1-2, with D tentatively TRBD1 (5 bases). The V and J ends lost 5 bases and 4 bases respectively, with 11 bases between them. This CDR3 is built from 13 residues. The germline CDR1 and CDR2 sequences are MNHNY and SVGAGI (reference sequence). The CDR3 sequence: CASSPDSVYGYTF. The CDR3 DNA reads as TGTGCCAGCAGTCCCGACAGTGTCTATGGCTACACCTTC.

V and J are TRBV14 and TRBJ2-4; D is possibly TRBD2 (6 bases). Germline lookup yields CDR1 SGHDN and CDR2 FVKESK. The CDR3 length is 16 residues. V dropped 4 bases and J dropped 0 bases, with 13 bases sitting between them. The CDR3 DNA reads TGTGCCAGCAGCCCAGCGGGCAGTTTAGCCAAAAACATTCAGTACTTC. Its translation is CASSPAGSLAKNIQYF.

This chain joins TRBV2 and TRBJ2-7; 9 bases align to TRBD1. Germline CDR1 and CDR2: SNHLY and FYNNEI. Trimming cost V 6 bases and J 5 bases; bases outside gene matches: 14. The CDR3 is 16 amino acids. The CDR3 DNA reads TGTGCCAGCAGCCCCACTTGGGACAGGGAGTTCCACGAGCAGTACTTC. It yields the protein CASSPTWDREFHEQYF.

The chain has TRBV5-1 and TRBJ2-2; D uncertain. The CDR3 is 14 residues long. Trimming left V 7 bases short and J 1 base short, with 11 bases between. Germline CDR1 SGHRS, CDR2 YFSETQ. CDR3 loop: CASGSVLNTGELFF. CDR3 DNA: TGCGCCAGCGGTTCGGTCCTGAACACCGGGGAGCTGTTTTTT.

The CDR3 sequence: CASSLRARTGDVKGYGYTF. DNA for the CDR3: TGTGCCAGCAGCTTGAGGGCGCGGACAGGGGATGTTAAGGGCTATGGCTACACCTTC. The chain has TRBV5-6 and TRBJ1-2; 9 bases are a match to TRBD1. In germline, CDR1 is SGHDT, CDR2 YYEEEE. J gave up 4 bases and V 1 base, and 17 bases lay outside the gene matches. This CDR3 is built from 19 residues.

This sequence joins TRBV6-2 or TRBV6-3 and TRBJ1-4; D gene unclear. The CDR3 contains 15 residues. In germline, CDR1 is MNHEY, CDR2 SVGEGT. V dropped 0 bases and J dropped 7 bases, with 12 bases sitting between them. For the CDR3, the DNA is TGTGCCAGCAGTTACTCAGGGAGACTAGGTGAAAAACTGTTTTTT. Translating it yields CASSYSGRLGEKLFF.

The chain joins TRBV11-3 to TRBJ2-7, with 11 bases lining up with TRBD2. CDR3 length equals 13 residues. CDR1 SGHNT and CDR2 YENEEA come from the germline V gene. Trimming cost V 5 bases and J 10 bases; bases outside gene matches: 7. Written as DNA, the CDR3 is TGTGCCAGCAGCCCGACTAGCGGGACAGGACAGTACTTC. Encoded protein: CASSPTSGTGQYF.

This clone came up a few times. The chain has TRBV9 and TRBJ1-6, with TRBD1 matching over 8 bases. CDR3 size: 15 residues. CDR1 is SGDLS, CDR2 YYNGEE, per germline. The V gene end was trimmed by 4 bases and the J gene end by 9 bases; junction bases not matched to a gene: 9. DNA of the CDR3: TGTGCCAGCAGCAAGTTCGACAGGGGAAGTTCACCCCTCCACTTT. Translated: CASSKFDRGSSPLHF.

This clone was seen a few times. In DNA form, the CDR3 reads TGTGCCAGCAGCAAAGATTCCCAGGGGGCGCGATATGGCTACACCTTC. Its translation is CASSKDSQGARYGYTF. The rearrangement joins TRBV21-1 to TRBJ1-2; no check of the table's D call, TRBD1, against the DNA was made. TRBV21-1 is given as a pseudogene. The CDR3 sequence is 16 residues long.

CDR3 DNA: TGTGCCAGCTCACCGGTGACAGGGGCGGATGGCTACACCTTC. Amino acid sequence: CASSPVTGADGYTF. This chain links TRBV18 with TRBJ1-2, with 8 bases identical to TRBD1. J was trimmed by 6 bases and V by 3 bases; bases with no gene match: 6. CDR1 and CDR2 (germline): KGHSH, LQKENI. This CDR3 has 14 residues.

The chain is built from TRBV27 and TRBJ1-4; possibly TRBD1 for D (5 bases). V shed 7 bases and J shed 5 bases, with 14 bases lying between them. The CDR3 is 14 residues long. The germline V gene has CDR1 MNHEY and CDR2 SMNVEV (reference sequence). The CDR3 protein is CASKHTTGNEKLFF. For the CDR3, the DNA is TGTGCCAGCAAACATACAACAGGAAATGAAAAACTGTTTTTT. Combining the CDR3 with reference TRBV27 and TRBJ1-4 gives the whole variable domain EAQVTQNPRYLITVTGKKLTVTCSQNMNHEYMSWYRQDPGLGLRQIYYSMNVEVTDKGDVPEGYKVSRKEKRNFPLILESPSPNQTSLYFCASKHTTGNEKLFFGSGTQLSVL.

This CDR3 reads CASSLGTSEKQYF. The CDR3 nucleotides read TGTGCCAGCAGCTTAGGGACTAGCGAGAAGCAGTATTTT. The genes are TRBV11-2 and TRBJ2-3; TRBD2 agrees at 9 bases. V was clipped by 1 base and J by 11 bases; unmatched bases: 4. This CDR3 is built from 13 residues. Germline lookup yields CDR1 SGHAT and CDR2 FQNNGV. Filled out from reference TRBV11-2 and TRBJ2-3, the complete variable domain reads EAGVAQSPRYKIIEKRQSVAFWCNPISGHATLYWYQQILGQGPKLLIQFQNNGVVDDSQLPKDRFSAERLKGVDSTLKIQPAKLEDSAVYLCASSLGTSEKQYFGPGTRLTVL.

This rearrangement joins TRBV13 to TRBJ2-3, with D unclear. Trimming took 3 bases from V and 3 from J, leaving 10 bases between them. The germline V gene encodes CDR1 PRHDT and CDR2 FYEKMQ (reference sequence). The CDR3 totals 14 residues. CDR3 sequence: CASSFRTATDTQYF. The DNA for the CDR3 is TGTGCCAGCAGCTTTCGTACAGCAACAGATACGCAGTATTTT.

V is TRBV5-1 and J is TRBJ1-1; 7 nucleotides agree with TRBD1. The CDR3 extends over 15 amino acids. The V and J ends lost 0 bases and 5 bases, in that order; junction bases with no gene match: 7. Germline V gives CDR1 SGHRS, CDR2 YFSETQ. For the CDR3, the DNA is TGCGCCAGCAGCTTGGAGGGACAGCTCCTTACTGAAGCTTTCTTT. Its translation: CASSLEGQLLTEAFF.

This clone was observed once. The genes are TRBV28 and TRBJ2-5, with 13 bases that match TRBD2. Germline CDR1 reads MDHEN; CDR2 reads SYDVKM. V shed 7 bases and J 2 bases; nucleotides not matched to a gene: 10. There are 17 residues in the CDR3. The CDR3 loop is CASTKGLAGVEQETQYF. CDR3 in DNA: TGTGCCAGCACCAAAGGACTAGCGGGAGTGGAGCAAGAGACCCAGTACTTC.